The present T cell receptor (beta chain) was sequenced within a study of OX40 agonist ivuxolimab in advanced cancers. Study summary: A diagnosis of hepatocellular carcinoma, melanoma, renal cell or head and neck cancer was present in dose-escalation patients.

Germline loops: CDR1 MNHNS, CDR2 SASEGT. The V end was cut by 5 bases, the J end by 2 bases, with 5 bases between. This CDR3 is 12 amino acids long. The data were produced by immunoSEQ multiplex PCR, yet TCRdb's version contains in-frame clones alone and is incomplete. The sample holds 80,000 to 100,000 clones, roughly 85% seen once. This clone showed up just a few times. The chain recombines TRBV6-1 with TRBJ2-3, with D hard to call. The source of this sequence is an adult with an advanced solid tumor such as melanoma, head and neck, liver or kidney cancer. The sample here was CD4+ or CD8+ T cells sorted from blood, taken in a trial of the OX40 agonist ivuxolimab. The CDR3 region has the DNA TGTGCCAGCAGTCAATACACAGATACGCAGTATTTT. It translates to CASSQYTDTQYF.